Listed below are T cell receptor beta chains from one sample, sequenced in a study of cytomegalovirus exposure and HLA in healthy donors. Repertoires were generated with immunoSEQ multiplex PCR, while TCRdb's copy carries only in-frame clones and drops some. The table records around 260,000 clones, about 80% of them present only once. The sample taken for sequencing was PBMCs. The receptors stem from a girl aged 2 to 10 in good health and CMV-seronegative. CDR3s include the opening cysteine and the closing phenylalanine or tryptophan. Only part of the rows carry a size: once, few, many, or a class if the clone is expanded.

v_gene	abundance	j_gene	CDR3aa
TRBV27	.	TRBJ2-1	CATGGRAYNEQFF
TRBV6-5	once	TRBJ2-5	CASSFSGGEKTQYF
TRBV7-6	once	TRBJ2-2	CASSLALWTAAGELFF
TRBV7-8	.	TRBJ2-1	CASSLWASGTPYNEQFF
TRBV2	.	TRBJ2-1	CASRVGERGRGEQFF
TRBV4-1	.	TRBJ1-3	CASSQPTGKAGNTIYF
TRBV5-1	.	TRBJ1-2	CASRRGAPPANYGYTF
TRBV30	.	TRBJ2-1	CAWTHPKVWHEQFF
TRBV10-3	.	TRBJ2-2	CAISHGVTSKLYGELFF
TRBV29-1	.	TRBJ1-4	CSGTVNEKLFF
TRBV2	.	TRBJ1-5	CASSENQGSQPQHF
TRBV7-3	.	TRBJ2-3	CASSLSPSRYLSTDTQYF
TRBV29-1	.	TRBJ2-7	CSVWGDYTSYEQYF
TRBV18	.	TRBJ2-7	CASSPGAASGGEQYF
TRBV2	.	TRBJ2-7	CASSVAQGWDPEQYF
TRBV4-1	.	TRBJ2-1	CATATRVGEQFF
TRBV6-5	.	TRBJ2-7	CANRWAGGYYEQYF
TRBV30	.	TRBJ1-6	CAWSPQEGRSYNSPLHF
TRBV5-5	.	TRBJ1-5	CASSVDYSNQPQHF
TRBV19	.	TRBJ1-1	CASSIWDRNTEAFF
TRBV28	.	TRBJ1-4	CASSFGGTGNILFF
TRBV6-5	.	TRBJ1-1	CAVERRGTEAFF
TRBV9	once	TRBJ2-6	CASSFRTSGEISGANVLTF
TRBV30	.	TRBJ1-2	CAWSVQGLGGYTF
TRBV29-1	few	TRBJ2-7	CSVEGGNEQYF
TRBV27	.	TRBJ2-3	CASSWTLTDTQYF
TRBV5-5	.	TRBJ1-2	CASSLDAGPLYGYTF
TRBV28	.	TRBJ2-1	CASSLWTSGSYNEQFF
TRBV5-4	.	.	CASSLGGLSYEQYF
TRBV9	.	TRBJ2-5	CASSAFGETQYF
TRBV7-9	once	TRBJ2-5	CASSFWASGQETQYF
TRBV2	.	TRBJ2-1	CASSPGLAGGEQFF
TRBV4-1	.	TRBJ1-1	CASSQGKGGTEAFF
TRBV6-5	.	TRBJ1-1	CASSSFDGNQAGAFF
TRBV2	.	TRBJ1-5	CASSEQGRQPQHF
TRBV12-5	.	TRBJ2-5	CASGFRPGETQYF
TRBV9	.	TRBJ2-3	CASSVEGGGSTDTQYF
TRBV5-1	.	TRBJ2-5	CASSPTPGLAVQETQYF
TRBV29-1	.	TRBJ1-2	CSVALQGHYGYTF
TRBV7-9	.	TRBJ1-6	CASSLVGAYNSPLHF
TRBV7-5	.	TRBJ2-1	CARRFGLAGGPRYNEQFF
TRBV4-2	few	TRBJ2-5	CASSPPGQGGETQYF
TRBV10-1	.	TRBJ2-3	CASSDGQGTDTQYF
TRBV21-1	.	TRBJ2-7	CASSKGVFFAVWLPSDEQYF
TRBV10-3	.	TRBJ2-7	CAISGRQSYEQYF
TRBV5-1	.	TRBJ2-3	CASRTTGISTDTQYF
TRBV11-2	.	TRBJ2-7	CASSLIPVGGSKYF
TRBV5-6	once	TRBJ1-1	CAPSRGGDRNTEAFF
TRBV5-1	.	TRBJ2-7	CASSLRSGGNEQYF
TRBV9	.	TRBJ1-1	CASSPPRQLNTEAFF
TRBV2	.	TRBJ2-3	CATRALGGAGTDTQYF
TRBV30	once	TRBJ2-4	CAWSKTPLAGGLNIQYF
TRBV18	.	TRBJ2-4	CASSPPGWAGADIQYF